These T cell receptor beta chains were read from a single sample in a study of neurological immune-mediated disorders. TCRdb ran MiXCR on the 5' RACE reads and lists one entry per CDR3 protein. This table has tens of thousands of distinct CDR3 sequences, around 10% appearing once. Sequences were obtained from CD4+ T cells from blood. These receptors all stem from a woman aged 25 to 39 with HTLV-1-associated myelopathy (HAM/TSP). Each CDR3 is given with its conserved first and last residue. A D gene is named only where the DNA matches it firmly. The size entry is marked missing in some rows and otherwise reads once, few, many or a size class.

TRBV18	TRBD1	TRBJ1-1	few	TGTGCCAGCTCGCCAGGGCAGGGGGCGGGCACTGAAGCTTTCTTT	CASSPGQGAGTEAFF
TRBV27	NA	TRBJ2-2	many	TGTGCCAGCAGTTCGATCACCGGGGAGCTGTTTTTT	CASSSITGELFF
TRBV20-1	NA	TRBJ1-5	NA	TGCAGTGCTAGAGATCACAGATATAGCAATCAACCCCAGCATTTT	CSARDHRYSNQPQHF
TRBV20-1	NA	TRBJ2-1	many	TGCAGTGCTAGGGGGCCCCCAGGGGTGAATGAGCAGTTCTTC	CSARGPPGVNEQFF
TRBV5-1	NA	TRBJ1-5	many	TGCGCCAGCATCCCGCCGCGGCCGGGTTCAGAGTTTTATAGCAATCAGCCCCAGCATTTT	CASIPPRPGSEFYSNQPQHF
TRBV18	NA	TRBJ2-3	many	TGTGCCAGCTCACCACGTCCGGGGGATACGCAGTATTTT	CASSPRPGDTQYF
TRBV29-1	TRBD1	TRBJ2-7	many	TGCAGCGTTGCCGGGACAGGTTACGAGCAGTACTTC	CSVAGTGYEQYF
TRBV20-1	NA	TRBJ2-7	many	TGCAGTGCGGAGGGGTGGGGGCACTACGAGCAGTACTTC	CSAEGWGHYEQYF
TRBV5-5	NA	TRBJ1-5	NA	TGTGCCAGCAGCTTAGACAATCACAATCAGCACCAGCATTTT	CASSLDNHNQHQHF
TRBV11-2	NA	TRBJ2-7	NA	TGTGCCAGCAGCCCCCTTCGGGGGCAAGATAACGAGCAGTACTTC	CASSPLRGQDNEQYF
TRBV3-1	TRBD1	TRBJ2-7	many	TGTGCCAGCAGCCAACCCGGGACAGTGAATCGACAGTACTTC	CASSQPGTVNRQYF
TRBV5-1	NA	TRBJ1-3	many	TGCGCCAGCAGCCACGACCCGGGGGTCGTAGGAAACACCATATATTTT	CASSHDPGVVGNTIYF
TRBV20-1	NA	TRBJ1-2	many	TGCAGTGCTAGCGATCGTCCCTCGGGGTCTGGCTACACCTTC	CSASDRPSGSGYTF
TRBV20-1	NA	TRBJ1-1	many	TGCAGTGCTTGGAAGAACACTGAAGCTTTCTTT	CSAWKNTEAFF
TRBV7-9	NA	TRBJ1-5	many	TGTGCCAGCACCGCGCAGGGTAATCAGCCCCAGCATTTT	CASTAQGNQPQHF
TRBV12-3/TRBV12-4	TRBD1	TRBJ1-5	many	TGTGCCAGCAGTTCCCAGGGGGCGAGCAATCAGCCCCAGCATTTT	CASSSQGASNQPQHF
TRBV6-1	NA	TRBJ1-2	many	TGTGCCAGCAGTGATTGGTATGGCTACACCTTC	CASSDWYGYTF
TRBV5-1	NA	TRBJ1-5	many	TGCGCCAGCAGCCTAGGGGGGGATCGCAATCAGCCCCAGCATTTT	CASSLGGDRNQPQHF
TRBV12-3/TRBV12-4	NA	TRBJ1-1	many	TGTGCCAGCAGGTCCGTGGGTGGGATCCCTGAAGCTTTCTTT	CASRSVGGIPEAFF
TRBV6-6	TRBD1	TRBJ2-7	many	TGTGCCAGCAGTTACGACAGGGACTACGAGCAGTACTTC	CASSYDRDYEQYF
TRBV7-9	NA	TRBJ1-3	many	TGTGCCAGCAGCTTAGGGGGCCCGAGCACCATATATTTT	CASSLGGPSTIYF
TRBV24-1	NA	TRBJ2-3	many	TGTGCCACCAGTGATTTGGCTACGCAGTATTTT	CATSDLATQYF
TRBV10-2	TRBD1	TRBJ2-7	many	TGCGCCAGCAGCCTAGACAGGGGGCGCGGAACCTACGAGCAGTACTTC	CASSLDRGRGTYEQYF
TRBV9	NA	TRBJ2-1	many	TGTGCCAGCAGCGAGGGGCGTAGCTCCTACAATGAGCAGTTCTTC	CASSEGRSSYNEQFF
TRBV5-5	NA	TRBJ2-7	many	TGTGCCAGCAGCTTGAAGAGGGGGTCCCACGAGCAGTACTTC	CASSLKRGSHEQYF
TRBV20-1	NA	TRBJ1-4	many	TGCAGTGCTAGGCAGGTGGTAGTTGAAAAACTGTTTTTT	CSARQVVVEKLFF
TRBV5-1	TRBD1	TRBJ2-2	many	TGCGCCAGCAGCTTGGTTTTAGGGGGCGTTAACACCGGGGAGCTGTTTTTT	CASSLVLGGVNTGELFF
TRBV20-1	NA	TRBJ1-2	many	TGCAGTGCCCGTTCCTGGGGAAAGTCTGGCTACACCTTC	CSARSWGKSGYTF
TRBV21-1	NA	TRBJ2-3	many	TGTGCCATCGCGTTAGCGGGGGGGCATACAGATACGCAGTATTTT	CAIALAGGHTDTQYF
TRBV20-1	NA	TRBJ2-3	many	TGCAGTGCTAGTGCTCCGCGGGGATTCTCAGATACGCAGTATTTT	CSASAPRGFSDTQYF
TRBV5-1	TRBD2	TRBJ2-3	many	TGCGCCAGCAGCTGGCAATTAAGCGGGATGGGGGAATCTACGCAGTATTTT	CASSWQLSGMGESTQYF
TRBV3-1	TRBD1	TRBJ1-2	NA	TGTGCCAGCAGCCTTCCGGGACAGGGGGTAGGCTATGGCTACACCTTC	CASSLPGQGVGYGYTF
TRBV7-2	NA	TRBJ1-2	NA	TGTGCCAGCAGCTTAAAGCCTTATGGCTACACCTTC	CASSLKPYGYTF
TRBV5-1	TRBD1	TRBJ2-1	many	TGCGCCAGCAGCGTGGGGACACAGGGGATCCATGAGCAGTTCTTC	CASSVGTQGIHEQFF
TRBV7-2	NA	TRBJ2-1	medium-sized	TGTGCCAGCAGTCCGGAGCCCGGCTCCTACAATGAGCAGTTCTTC	CASSPEPGSYNEQFF
TRBV5-1	NA	TRBJ1-6	NA	TGCGCCAGCAGCTTGGCCTTGGACCGGACTAATTCACCCCTCCACTTT	CASSLALDRTNSPLHF
TRBV20-1	NA	TRBJ1-1	NA	TGCAGTGCTCCTCTGAGGACAGTAACCACTGAAGCTTTCTTT	CSAPLRTVTTEAFF
TRBV21-1	NA	TRBJ1-3	few	TGTGCCAGCAGCAAAGCGCCCCGACCACGCTCTGGAAACACCATATATTTT	CASSKAPRPRSGNTIYF
TRBV3-1	NA	TRBJ1-1	NA	TGTGCCAGCAGCCTCGGGGCAAAAGCTTCCTTT	CASSLGAKASF
TRBV10-3	NA	TRBJ2-2	NA	NA	CAISDLSGANVLTFGAGELFF
TRBV7-3	NA	TRBJ2-1	many	TGTGCCAGCAGCTTAGTCCCCGCCTCCTACAATGAGCAGTTCTTC	CASSLVPASYNEQFF
TRBV5-1	NA	TRBJ1-3	many	TGCGCCAGCAGCTTGGAGGGGGGTCGCTCTGGAAACACCATATATTTT	CASSLEGGRSGNTIYF
TRBV5-1	NA	TRBJ2-1	many	TGCGCCAGCAGCTTCCGGGACGACAATGAGCAGTTCTTC	CASSFRDDNEQFF
TRBV7-2	NA	TRBJ2-5	many	TGTGCCAGCAGCTTAGGGTCACTTGAGACCCAGTACTTC	CASSLGSLETQYF
TRBV20-1	TRBD2	TRBJ2-3	many	TGCAGTGCTATTAGCGGGGGGGGCACAGATACGCAGTATTTT	CSAISGGGTDTQYF
TRBV20-1	NA	TRBJ1-5	many	TGCAGTGCTCGTCCCTCCGGGAACAATCAGCCCCAGCATTTT	CSARPSGNNQPQHF
TRBV6-5	NA	TRBJ1-2	many	TGTGCCAGCAGCCCCAATCCAAAGGGGTCAAACTATGGCTACACCTTC	CASSPNPKGSNYGYTF
TRBV6-5	TRBD1	TRBJ2-2	many	TGTGCCAGCAGTTACCTCCGGACAGGGTTTAGGACCGGGGAGCTGTTTTTT	CASSYLRTGFRTGELFF
TRBV7-9	NA	TRBJ2-3	NA	TGTGCCAGAAACTTATTGGATACGCAGTATTTT	CARNLLDTQYF
TRBV7-2	TRBD1	TRBJ2-1	many	TGTGCCAGCAGTTCGGACAGGGCCTCCTACAATGAGCAGTTCTTC	CASSSDRASYNEQFF
TRBV29-1	NA	TRBJ2-2	many	TGCAGCGTTACCTTCTTTGGGGGGTCCGGGGAGCTGTTTTTT	CSVTFFGGSGELFF
TRBV10-3	NA	TRBJ2-7	many	TGTGCCATCAGTGGCACGTCCTACGAGCAGTACTTC	CAISGTSYEQYF
TRBV27	NA	TRBJ1-6	many	TGTGCCAGCAGTTTAATGGCCGGGGGGACGACTGGGTCACCCCTCCACTTT	CASSLMAGGTTGSPLHF
TRBV5-1	NA	TRBJ2-1	many	TGCGCCAGCAGCTTGGAAGGCAGCTCCTACAATGAGCAGTTCTTC	CASSLEGSSYNEQFF